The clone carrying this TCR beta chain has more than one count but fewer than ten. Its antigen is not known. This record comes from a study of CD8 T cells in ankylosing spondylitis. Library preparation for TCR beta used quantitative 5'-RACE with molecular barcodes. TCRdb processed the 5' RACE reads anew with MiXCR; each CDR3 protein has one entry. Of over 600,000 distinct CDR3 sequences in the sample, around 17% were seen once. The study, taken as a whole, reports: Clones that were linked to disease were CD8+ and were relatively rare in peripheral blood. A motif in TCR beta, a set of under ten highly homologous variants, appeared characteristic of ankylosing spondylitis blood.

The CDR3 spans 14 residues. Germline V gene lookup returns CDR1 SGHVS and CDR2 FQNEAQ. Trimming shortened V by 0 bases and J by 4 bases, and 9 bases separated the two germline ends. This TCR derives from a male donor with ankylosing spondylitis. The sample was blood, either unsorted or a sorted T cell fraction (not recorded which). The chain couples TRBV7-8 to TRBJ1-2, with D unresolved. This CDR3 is CASSLAHAGYGYTF. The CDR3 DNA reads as TGTGCCAGCAGCTTAGCGCATGCCGGCTATGGCTACACCTTC.